Sequencing of this T cell receptor (beta chain) was carried out in a study of blood T cell repertoires in COVID-19. Study details: COVID-19 samples, acute and convalescent, were from the United States, Italy and Spain. PBMCs, B-cell-depleted T cells, or T cells provided the cDNA or gDNA that made up the material.

In the source study's methods: Counts of nucleated cells, estimated from reference gene primer amplification, were obtained. Repertoires were generated with immunoSEQ multiplex PCR, while TCRdb's copy carries only in-frame clones and drops some. That table gives V, J and clone size, and the DNA gave D and trimming. The sample records 110,000 or so clones, more than 80% being singletons. CDR1 and CDR2 (germline): SNHLY, FYNNEI. V lost 2 bases, J lost 6 bases, and 8 bases lay in between. The CDR3 is 12 residues long. The clonotype was recovered from a woman aged 40 to 50 with acute or convalescent COVID-19. Sequencing used peripheral blood. The chain links TRBV2 to TRBJ2-7, with a tentative D call TRBD1 (5 bases). CDR3 loop: CASSELRAEQYF. CDR3 DNA: TGTGCCAGCAGTGAACTCAGGGCCGAGCAGTACTTC. The full variable domain, in which reference TRBV2 and TRBJ2-7 provide the parts outside the CDR3, is EPEVTQTPSHQVTQMGQEVILRCVPISNHLYFYWYRQILGQKVEFLVSFYNNEISEKSEIFDDQFSVERPDGSNFTLKIRSTKLEDSAMYFCASSELRAEQYFGPGTRLTVT.